A single sample is the source of the 19 T cell receptor beta chains below, sequenced in a study of CD4 T cells in relation to SARS-CoV-2 and coronaviruses. The table came from immunoSEQ multiplex PCR; TCRdb's copy has only in-frame clones and leaves some out. The table shows around 23,000 clones, with less than 75% occurring only once. Their specific antigens are unknown. The unexposed donors gave CD4+ T cells in about 2010-2019, prior to COVID-19. The cells were cultured for around ten days before CD4+ T cells were isolated. Sequencing used CD4+ T cells from PBMCs, cultured in vitro. The receptors shown here come from a human donor in good health.

The V gene is TRBV29-1, the J gene TRBJ1-2; D is uncertain. Germline V gene sequence: CDR1 SQVTM, CDR2 ANQGSEA. The germline V and J ends were trimmed by 0 bases and 8 bases, with 7 bases remaining between them. This CDR3 contains 11 residues. The chain's CDR3 is CSVEEGDGYTF. As DNA, the CDR3 is TGCAGCGTTGAAGAAGGAGACGGCTACACCTTC.

This clone has just one count. The V call is TRBV2, the J call TRBJ2-6; no clear D gene. The CDR3 totals 14 residues. CDR1 SNHLY and CDR2 FYNNEI come from the germline V gene. Trimming took off 5 bases at V and 0 bases at J, with 5 bases between the two ends. The DNA of the CDR3 is TGTGCCAGCAGTTCGACCTCTGGGGCCAACGTCCTGACTTTC. Residues: CASSSTSGANVLTF. Complete variable domain (other parts from reference TRBV2 and TRBJ2-6): EPEVTQTPSHQVTQMGQEVILRCVPISNHLYFYWYRQILGQKVEFLVSFYNNEISEKSEIFDDQFSVERPDGSNFTLKIRSTKLEDSAMYFCASSSTSGANVLTFGAGSRLTVL.

The CDR3 region is CASSFVAGVGETQYF. CDR3 DNA: TGTGCCAGCAGTTTCGTAGCGGGAGTGGGGGAGACCCAGTACTTC. The chain carries TRBV7-9 and TRBJ2-5, with TRBD2 matching 9 bases. Germline CDR1 is SEHNR and CDR2 is FQNEAQ (reference sequence). Trimming removed 6 bases from V and 5 bases from J; junction bases left unmatched: 10. This CDR3 region has 15 residues.

In its sample, this clone was seen once. The chain joins TRBV9 to TRBJ1-4; possibly TRBD1 for D (6 bases). CDR1 SGDLS and CDR2 YYNGEE come from the germline V gene. Trimming took 3 bases from V and 0 from J, leaving 9 bases between them. The CDR3 spans 15 residues. The CDR3 region is CASSEGTPTNEKLFF. The CDR3 bases are TGTGCCAGCAGCGAGGGGACACCAACTAATGAAAAACTGTTTTTT.

This chain links TRBV5-1 with TRBJ1-4; D is uncertain. CDR1 is SGHRS and CDR2 is YFSETQ in the germline V gene. CDR3 length: 15 residues. Trimming shortened V by 3 bases and J by 4 bases, and 13 bases separated the two germline ends. The CDR3 sequence is CASSSLPDVNEKLFF. The CDR3 DNA reads TGCGCCAGCAGCTCACTACCGGATGTTAATGAAAAACTGTTTTTT.

The V gene is TRBV5-1, the J gene TRBJ1-1; 7 bases are a match to TRBD1. V gave up 4 bases and J gave up 1 base; unmatched junction bases: 7. CDR3 size: 15 residues. Per the germline V gene, CDR1 is SGHRS and CDR2 is YFSETQ. The CDR3 region has the DNA TGCGCCAGCAGCCGCTCCGGGACAGAGAACACTGAAGCTTTCTTT. This translates into CASSRSGTENTEAFF.

The rearrangement links TRBV24-1 to TRBJ2-5, with 8 positions matching TRBD1. V dropped 4 bases and J dropped 5; count of bases not matched to a gene: 8. The CDR3 is made up of 15 amino acids. The germline V gene has CDR1 KGHDR and CDR2 SFDVKD. CDR3 nucleotides: TGTGCCACCAGTGACCCCGGACAGGGTGTCGAGACCCAGTACTTC. It translates to CATSDPGQGVETQYF.

This chain links TRBV2 with TRBJ1-1; D is unresolved. The V and J ends lost 2 bases and 7 bases respectively, with 8 bases between them. The CDR3 runs 12 residues. The V gene's germline CDR1 is SNHLY and CDR2 FYNNEI. This CDR3 reads CASSEWAYEAFF. CDR3 sequence (DNA): TGTGCCAGCAGTGAATGGGCGTATGAAGCTTTCTTT.

This chain uses TRBV28 with TRBJ1-5; 10 positions agree with TRBD1. The germline CDR1 and CDR2 sequences are MDHEN and SYDVKM. The junction had 13 bases not matched to a gene; V was cut back by 5 bases and J by 15 bases. CDR3 length equals 14 residues. The CDR3 loop reads CASSEDRGVWTSHF. The CDR3 DNA sequence: TGTGCCAGCAGTGAGGACAGGGGGGTCTGGACGTCGCATTTT.

The chain is built from TRBV6-5 and TRBJ2-2; TRBD1 aligns across 8 bases. Germline loops: CDR1 MNHEY, CDR2 SVGAGI. There are 14 residues in the CDR3. Losses at the gene ends were 8 bases for V and 4 bases for J; bases not matched to a gene: 6. The CDR3 spells CASSGGDGTGELFF. CDR3 coding DNA: TGTGCCAGCTCAGGGGGCGATGGCACCGGGGAGCTGTTTTTT.

The chain couples TRBV5-1 to TRBJ1-4; D possibly corresponds to TRBD1 (5 bases). V was clipped by 5 bases and J by 6 bases, with 17 bases between them. CDR3 length: 15 residues. Germline V gene lookup returns CDR1 SGHRS and CDR2 YFSETQ. CDR3 in amino acids: CASSQSSGTHEKLFF. CDR3 nucleotide sequence: TGCGCCAGCAGTCAATCCTCAGGGACTCATGAAAAACTGTTTTTT. The full variable domain, completed using reference TRBV5-1 and TRBJ1-4, is KAGVTQTPRYLIKTRGQQVTLSCSPISGHRSVSWYQQTPGQGLQFLFEYFSETQRNKGNFPGRFSGRQFSNSRSEMNVSTLELGDSALYLCASSQSSGTHEKLFFGSGTQLSVL.

The genes are TRBV18 and TRBJ2-5, with D maybe TRBD1 (5 bases). V lost 2 bases, J lost 5 bases, and 9 bases lay in between. Germline CDR1 is KGHSH and CDR2 is LQKENI. The CDR3 contains 13 residues. The CDR3 reads CASSPGAAETQYF. The CDR3 DNA sequence: TGTGCCAGCTCACCAGGGGCGGCTGAGACCCAGTACTTC.

This clone has just one count. The chain has TRBV9 and TRBJ2-3, with 13 nucleotides matching TRBD2. The CDR3 contains 18 residues. CDR1 SGDLS and CDR2 YYNGEE come from the germline V gene. After removal of 0 bases from V and 4 bases from J, the junction contained 8 bases not matched to a gene. The CDR3 DNA is TGTGCCAGCAGCGTAGGTTGGACTAGCGGGAGTAGGGCAGATACGCAGTATTTT. Translating it yields CASSVGWTSGSRADTQYF. Looking up the rest from reference TRBV9 and TRBJ2-3 gives the full variable domain: DSGVTQTPKHLITATGQRVTLRCSPRSGDLSVYWYQQSLDQGLQFLIQYYNGEERAKGNILERFSAQQFPDLHSELNLSSLELGDSALYFCASSVGWTSGSRADTQYFGPGTRLTVL.

The rearrangement uses TRBV3-1 (or the pseudogene TRBV3-2) and TRBJ2-7; possibly TRBD1 for D (5 bases). The germline CDR1 and CDR2 sequences are LGHDT and YNNKEL (reference sequence). Trimming removed 0 bases from V and 2 bases from J, with 11 bases in between. The CDR3 covers 15 residues. The CDR3 region has the DNA TGTGCCAGCAGCCAAGATTCAGGGCAAACCTACGAGCAGTACTTC. Translation gives CASSQDSGQTYEQYF.

The chain carries TRBV11-2 and TRBJ1-2, with a weak D call TRBD1 (6 bases). The CDR3 loop spans 14 amino acids. The ends were cut back, 3 bases at V and 2 bases at J, with 10 bases in the middle. CDR1 SGHAT and CDR2 FQNNGV come from the germline V gene. The CDR3 is CASSFEGGNYGYTF. CDR3 coding DNA: TGTGCCAGCAGCTTCGAGGGGGGGAACTATGGCTACACCTTC. Combining the CDR3 with reference TRBV11-2 and TRBJ1-2 gives the whole variable domain EAGVAQSPRYKIIEKRQSVAFWCNPISGHATLYWYQQILGQGPKLLIQFQNNGVVDDSQLPKDRFSAERLKGVDSTLKIQPAKLEDSAVYLCASSFEGGNYGYTFGSGTRLTVV.

This rearrangement joins TRBV7-9 to TRBJ2-3; D possibly corresponds to TRBD1 (6 bases). Germline values: CDR1 SEHNR, CDR2 FQNEAQ (reference sequence). The CDR3 is 15 amino acids. V lost 5 bases and J lost 2, with 14 bases in between. The CDR3 DNA reads TGTGCCAGCAGCCACTTGGGGGCCGACACAGATACGCAGTATTTT. It is translated as CASSHLGADTDTQYF.

The chain has TRBV4-2 and TRBJ1-1; unclear D gene. The V and J ends lost 0 bases and 8 bases respectively, with 19 bases between them. The CDR3 covers 16 residues. Germline CDR1 and CDR2: LGHNA and YNFKEQ. This chain's CDR3 is CASSQDGNPGLGEAFF. DNA of the CDR3: TGTGCCAGCAGCCAAGACGGAAACCCGGGGTTAGGGGAAGCTTTCTTT.

The genes are TRBV11-3 and TRBJ2-1, with a possible D match to TRBD1 (5 bases). There are 13 residues in the CDR3. The V gene's germline CDR1 is SGHNT and CDR2 YENEEA. V lost 7 bases and J lost 5, with 12 bases in between. CDR3 bases: TGTGCCAGCACAGGAAAGGGGAACAATGAGCAGTTCTTC. Protein: CASTGKGNNEQFF. Looking up the rest from reference TRBV11-3 and TRBJ2-1 gives the full variable domain: EAGVVQSPRYKIIEKKQPVAFWCNPISGHNTLYWYLQNLGQGPELLIRYENEEAVDDSQLPKDRFSAERLKGVDSTLKIQPAELGDSAVYLCASTGKGNNEQFFGPGTRLTVL.

The V and J genes are TRBV28 and TRBJ2-2; 10 positions match TRBD1. The CDR3 is made up of 18 amino acids. The germline V gene encodes CDR1 MDHEN and CDR2 SYDVKM. Trimming took 8 bases from V and 1 from J; bases not matched to a gene: 13. The chain's CDR3 is CASSGQGTPVENTGELFF. The CDR3 DNA sequence: TGTGCCAGCTCGGGACAGGGGACACCGGTAGAGAACACCGGGGAGCTGTTTTTT.